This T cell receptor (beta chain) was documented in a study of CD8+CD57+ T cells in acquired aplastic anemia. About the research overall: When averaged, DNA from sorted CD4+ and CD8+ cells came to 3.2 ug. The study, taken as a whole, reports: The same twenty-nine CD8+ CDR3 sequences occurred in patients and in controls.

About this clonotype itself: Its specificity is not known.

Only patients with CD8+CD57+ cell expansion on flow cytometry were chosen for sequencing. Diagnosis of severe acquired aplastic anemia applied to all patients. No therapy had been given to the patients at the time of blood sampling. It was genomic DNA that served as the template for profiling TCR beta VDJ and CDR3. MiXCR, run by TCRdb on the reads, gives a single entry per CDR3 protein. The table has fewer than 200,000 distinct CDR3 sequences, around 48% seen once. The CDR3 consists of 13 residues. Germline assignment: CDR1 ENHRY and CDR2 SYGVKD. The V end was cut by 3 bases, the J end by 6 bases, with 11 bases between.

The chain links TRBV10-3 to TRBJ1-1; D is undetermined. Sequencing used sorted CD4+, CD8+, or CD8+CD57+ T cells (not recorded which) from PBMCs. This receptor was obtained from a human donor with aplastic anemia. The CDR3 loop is CAISDRQWSEAFF. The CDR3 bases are TGTGCCATCAGTGACAGACAATGGTCTGAAGCTTTCTTT.